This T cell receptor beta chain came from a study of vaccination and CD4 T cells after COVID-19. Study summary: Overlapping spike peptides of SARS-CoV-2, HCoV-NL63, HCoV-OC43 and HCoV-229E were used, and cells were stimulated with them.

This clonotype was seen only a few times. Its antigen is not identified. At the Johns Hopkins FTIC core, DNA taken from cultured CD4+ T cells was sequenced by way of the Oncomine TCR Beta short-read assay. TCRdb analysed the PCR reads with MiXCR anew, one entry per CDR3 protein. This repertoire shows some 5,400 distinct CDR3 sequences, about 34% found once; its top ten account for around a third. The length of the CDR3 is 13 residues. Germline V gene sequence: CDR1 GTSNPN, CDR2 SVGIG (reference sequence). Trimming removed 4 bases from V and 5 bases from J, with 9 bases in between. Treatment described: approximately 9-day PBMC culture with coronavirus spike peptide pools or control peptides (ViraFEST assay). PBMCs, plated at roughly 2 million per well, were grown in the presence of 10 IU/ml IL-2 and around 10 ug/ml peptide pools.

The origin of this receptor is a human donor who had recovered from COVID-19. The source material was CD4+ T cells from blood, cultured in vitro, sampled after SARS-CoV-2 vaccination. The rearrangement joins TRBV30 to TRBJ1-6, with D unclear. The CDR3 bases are TGTGCCTGGAATAACGCCCATAATTCACCCCTCCACTTT. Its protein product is CAWNNAHNSPLHF.